Sequencing of this T cell receptor (beta chain) was carried out in a study of blood T cell repertoires in COVID-19. Study-level background: The analysed material was cDNA or gDNA that came from T cells, B-cell-depleted T cells, or PBMCs.

Sequencing used immunoSEQ multiplex PCR; TCRdb keeps in-frame clones, though not all of them. The sample has 120,000 to 150,000 clones; roughly nine tenths are singletons. Germline CDR1 reads GTSNPN; CDR2 reads SVGIG (reference sequence). The length of the CDR3 is 13 residues. Between the trimmed V and J ends, which lost 3 bases and 6 bases, there was a span of 13 bases. The Seattle patients joined while their infection was active and were tracked longitudinally afterward. The sequencing input was peripheral blood. The clonotype comes from a man between 18 and 29 years old with COVID-19, enrolled during active disease. This chain connects TRBV30 to TRBJ2-3; D is possibly TRBD1 (6 bases). The CDR3 reads CAWSPGTFDTQYF. DNA for the CDR3: TGTGCCTGGAGCCCCGGGACATTTGATACGCAGTATTTT.